A single sample is the source of the 22 T cell receptor beta chains below, sequenced in a study of cytomegalovirus exposure and HLA in healthy donors. PCR involved 60 Vbeta and 13 Jbeta primers. The assay was immunoSEQ multiplex PCR, and TCRdb's table has in-frame clones only and misses some. The repertoire table contains 150,000 or so clones. Sequenced input: PBMCs. The receptors were sampled from a woman between 35 and 50 years old in good health and CMV-seropositive.

The chain has TRBV4-3 and TRBJ2-7, with D unresolved. The CDR3 extends over 15 amino acids. Germline lookup yields CDR1 LGHNA and CDR2 YSLEER. V lost 0 bases to trimming and J lost 4 bases, with 13 bases between them. Here the CDR3 reads CASSQDYFFEYEQYF. The CDR3, as DNA: TGCGCCAGCAGCCAAGACTATTTCTTTGAATACGAGCAGTACTTC.

The chain links TRBV19 to TRBJ1-2; D remains unclear. From germline, CDR1 is LNHDA and CDR2 SQIVND (reference sequence). The CDR3 consists of 13 residues. V was pared by 0 bases and J by 7 bases, with 9 bases between. This chain's CDR3 is CASSIEGRRGYTF. CDR3 coding DNA: TGTGCCAGTAGTATAGAGGGGAGGCGTGGCTACACCTTC.

In regard to this clone: Likely a read error: the CDR3 ends without its conserved phenylalanine or tryptophan. CDR3 region: CASSAQGGMEYEQYL. CDR3 DNA sequence: TGTGCCAGCAGCGCACAGGGGGGAATGGAGTACGAGCAGTACCTC. The chain links TRBV9 to TRBJ2-7, with TRBD1 identical over 8 bases. Per germline, CDR1 SGDLS and CDR2 YYNGEE. V shed 3 bases and J 4 bases; nucleotides not matched to a gene: 9. The CDR3 consists of 15 residues.

The rearrangement links TRBV25-1 to TRBJ2-3; tentatively, D is TRBD2 (6 bases). The germline V gene has CDR1 MGHDK and CDR2 SYGVNS. The CDR3 length is 15 residues. The V gene lost 2 bases and the J gene lost 6 bases, with 15 bases spanning the gap. The CDR3 region is CASSEGVWGRDTQYF. CDR3 coding DNA: TGTGCCAGCAGTGAAGGGGTCTGGGGGAGGGATACGCAGTATTTT.

The rearrangement uses TRBV5-1 and TRBJ2-5; 8 nucleotides agree with TRBD2. The CDR3 has 16 residues. CDR1 SGHRS and CDR2 YFSETQ come from the germline V gene. Trimming cost V 7 bases and J 1 base; bases outside gene matches: 12. CDR3 sequence reads: CASWGILAGLQETQYF. The CDR3, as DNA: TGCGCCAGCTGGGGGATTCTAGCGGGCCTCCAAGAGACCCAGTACTTC.

The chain couples TRBV7-8 to TRBJ2-7, with TRBD2 identical over 9 bases. Germline lookup yields CDR1 SGHVS and CDR2 FQNEAQ. The CDR3 extends over 16 amino acids. V lost 2 bases to trimming and J lost 3 bases; unmatched junction nucleotides: 8. CDR3 amino acids: CASSLSGLREGYEQYF. The CDR3 DNA follows: TGTGCCAGCAGCTTATCCGGCTTGCGGGAGGGCTACGAGCAGTACTTC.

The chain is built from TRBV19 and TRBJ2-7; TRBD2 aligns across 7 bases. The germline gives CDR1 LNHDA, CDR2 SQIVND (reference sequence). Germline trimming cut 5 bases from V and 3 bases from J; bases unmatched to any gene: 10. There are 15 residues in the CDR3. This CDR3 reads CASSSPGLTIYEQYF. The CDR3 coding sequence is TGTGCCAGTAGTTCTCCGGGACTAACAATCTACGAGCAGTACTTC. Variable domain in full (rest from reference TRBV19 and TRBJ2-7): DGGITQSPKYLFRKEGQNVTLSCEQNLNHDAMYWYRQDPGQGLRLIYYSQIVNDFQKGDIAEGYSVSREKKESFPLTVTSAQKNPTAFYLCASSSPGLTIYEQYFGPGTRLTVT.

The J gene is TRBJ1-2, the V gene TRBV15, with 10 bases identical to TRBD1. The germline V gene encodes CDR1 LNHNV and CDR2 YYDKDF (reference sequence). CDR3 length: 16 amino acids. V lost 1 base to trimming and J lost 2 bases; unmatched junction nucleotides: 4. CDR3: CATSRAKGQGNYGYTF. The DNA for the CDR3 is TGTGCCACCAGCAGAGCTAAGGGACAGGGGAACTATGGCTACACCTTC. Together with reference TRBV15 and TRBJ1-2, the CDR3 gives the full variable domain: DAMVIQNPRYQVTQFGKPVTLSCSQTLNHNVMYWYQQKSSQAPKLLFHYYDKDFNNEADTPDNFQSRRPNTSFCFLDIRSPGLGDTAMYLCATSRAKGQGNYGYTFGSGTRLTVV.

This chain links TRBV19 with TRBJ1-5; 11 nucleotides line up with TRBD1. The CDR3 covers 17 residues. CDR1 is LNHDA, CDR2 SQIVND, per germline (reference sequence). Germline trimming cut 6 bases from V and 6 bases from J; bases unmatched to any gene: 13. The CDR3 DNA reads as TGTGCCAGTAGCCCTGGACAGGGGGCGCTTCGTGGTCAGCCCCAGCATTTT. It specifies CASSPGQGALRGQPQHF.

V is TRBV10-3 and J is TRBJ2-7; unclear D gene. V lost 6 bases to trimming and J lost 2 bases, with 5 bases between them. Germline V gene data show CDR1 as ENHRY and CDR2 as SYGVKD. The length of the CDR3 is 11 residues. The CDR3: CAIRATYEQYF. The DNA of the CDR3 is TGTGCCATCAGGGCAACCTACGAGCAGTACTTC.

V and J are TRBV7-2 and TRBJ2-3; tentatively, D is TRBD2 (5 bases). The CDR3 is 16 amino acids. CDR1 and CDR2 from the germline V gene are SGHTA and FQGNSA. V was cut by 5 bases and J by 5 bases, with 20 bases left in between. CDR3 coding DNA: TGTGCCAGCAGCCCCCGACGCGCCGGAGGAGGAGATACGCAGTATTTT. Translating gives CASSPRRAGGGDTQYF. Using reference TRBV7-2 and TRBJ2-3 for the parts outside the CDR3, the full variable domain is GAGVSQSPSNKVTEKGKDVELRCDPISGHTALYWYRQSLGQGLEFLIYFQGNSAPDKSGLPSDRFSAERTGGSVSTLTIQRTQQEDSAVYLCASSPRRAGGGDTQYFGPGTRLTVL.

This chain uses TRBV4-3 with TRBJ2-2; possible D gene TRBD2, 5 bases. CDR1 is LGHNA and CDR2 is YSLEER in the germline V gene. The ends were cut back, 0 bases at V and 1 base at J, with 6 bases in the middle. The CDR3 extends over 15 amino acids. CDR3 region: CASSQDRGNTGELFF. The CDR3, as DNA: TGCGCCAGCAGCCAAGATCGGGGGAACACCGGGGAGCTGTTTTTT.

This sequence joins TRBV15 and TRBJ2-1, with D possibly being TRBD2 (6 bases). The ends were cut back, 1 base at V and 8 bases at J, with 18 bases in the middle. This CDR3 contains 16 residues. Germline CDR1 and CDR2: LNHNV and YYDKDF (reference sequence). The CDR3 sequence is CATSRVIRDSGHEQFF. DNA for the CDR3: TGTGCCACCAGCAGAGTAATAAGGGACTCTGGTCATGAGCAGTTCTTC.

The chain uses TRBV9 and TRBJ2-2; TRBD2 matches 7 bases. Germline CDR1 SGDLS, CDR2 YYNGEE. Unmatched junction bases numbered 9, after V lost 6 bases and J lost 7 bases. The CDR3 spans 14 residues. CDR3 sequence (DNA): TGTGCCAGCACCTCCCGGGCGGGAGTCGGGGAGCTGTTTTTT. Its protein is CASTSRAGVGELFF.

This chain connects TRBV27 to TRBJ2-2, with 9 bases matching TRBD2. With 2 bases clipped from V and 7 bases from J, the junction kept 11 bases outside the gene matches. The CDR3 length is 17 residues. The germline CDR1 and CDR2 sequences are MNHEY and SMNVEV (reference sequence). CDR3 sequence reads: CASSLVAGGPFIGELFF. The CDR3 DNA reads TGTGCCAGCAGTTTAGTGGCGGGAGGGCCATTTATCGGGGAGCTGTTTTTT.

V gene TRBV10-3 combines with J gene TRBJ1-1; 8 nucleotides align to TRBD1. The CDR3 length is 16 residues. Trimming cost V 7 bases and J 7 bases; bases outside gene matches: 17. The germline gives CDR1 ENHRY, CDR2 SYGVKD. The CDR3 bases are TGTGCCATCACCGAGGGATTCGACAGGGGTTTTGGTGAAGCTTTCTTT. Translation gives CAITEGFDRGFGEAFF.

The rearrangement joins TRBV30 to TRBJ1-5, with D maybe TRBD1 (5 bases). Trimming stripped 1 base from V and 4 bases from J, with 14 bases between. Germline V lookup: CDR1 GTSNPN, CDR2 SVGIG (reference sequence). This CDR3 contains 15 residues. The CDR3 here is CAWSGGGMGNQPQHF. Written as DNA, the CDR3 is TGTGCCTGGAGTGGGGGGGGAATGGGGAATCAGCCCCAGCATTTT. The full variable domain, its missing parts supplied by reference TRBV30 and TRBJ1-5, is SQTIHQWPATLVQPVGSPLSLECTVEGTSNPNLYWYRQAAGRGLQLLFYSVGIGQISSEVPQNLSASRPQDRQFILSSKKLLLSDSGFYLCAWSGGGMGNQPQHFGDGTRLSIL.

The chain recombines TRBV6-1 with TRBJ1-2; 7 bases agree with TRBD1. The CDR3 extends over 14 amino acids. Germline V gene data show CDR1 as MNHNS and CDR2 as SASEGT. The trim removed 9 bases at V and 4 bases at J, leaving 11 bases unmatched. The CDR3: CASETGPVLYGYTF. The CDR3 DNA reads as TGTGCCAGTGAGACAGGGCCGGTCCTCTATGGCTACACCTTC.

V is TRBV19 and J is TRBJ2-7; D possibly corresponds to TRBD1 (6 bases). The CDR3 extends over 14 amino acids. Trimming removed 10 bases at V and 0 bases at J, with 16 bases between. Germline CDR1 LNHDA, CDR2 SQIVND (reference sequence). CDR3 sequence: CATSQGFPSYEQYF. As DNA, the CDR3 is TGTGCCACCAGTCAGGGGTTTCCCTCCTACGAGCAGTACTTC.

This rearrangement joins TRBV7-2 to TRBJ2-7; 7 bases align to TRBD2. CDR3 length: 14 residues. Germline CDR1 reads SGHTA; CDR2 reads FQGNSA. V trimming: 7 bases; J trimming: 5 bases; junction bases outside the gene matches: 11. DNA for the CDR3: TGTGCCAGCACCCAGACCGTGGCGGGGGACGAGCAGTACTTC. It translates to CASTQTVAGDEQYF.

This chain joins TRBV7-2 and TRBJ2-1; D is unresolved. In germline, CDR1 is SGHTA, CDR2 FQGNSA. This CDR3 is 15 amino acids long. With 1 base removed from V and 2 bases from J, the gap between germline ends came to 9 bases. CDR3 protein: CASSLDREPYNEQFF. In DNA form, the CDR3 reads TGTGCCAGCAGCTTAGATCGTGAGCCCTACAATGAGCAGTTCTTC.

The chain links TRBV5-5 to TRBJ1-2, with D unresolved. The germline V gene encodes CDR1 SGHKS and CDR2 YYEKEE (reference sequence). V was pared by 0 bases and J by 8 bases, with 17 bases between. CDR3 length equals 15 residues. The CDR3 loop reads CASSLVMDLLWGYTF. The CDR3 nucleotides are TGTGCCAGCAGCTTGGTCATGGATCTACTATGGGGCTACACCTTC.